This TCR beta chain was sequenced for a study of blood T cell repertoires in COVID-19. Study summary: Italy, Spain and the United States were the sources of the convalescent and acute COVID-19 samples.

The CDR3 has 14 amino acids. Trimming removed 5 bases at V and 3 bases at J, with 11 bases between. Germline CDR1 and CDR2: SGHNT and YENEEA. Profiled with immunoSEQ multiplex PCR; TCRdb holds only in-frame clones, not every one. The sample carries 250,000 to 300,000 clones, 80% to 90% recorded once. This receptor was identified in a woman aged 25-40 years with COVID-19, enrolled during active disease. The sequenced sample consisted of peripheral blood. J is TRBJ2-1 and V is TRBV11-3, with a weak D call TRBD1 (6 bases). CDR3 in amino acids: CASSPTGFYNEQFF. The CDR3 nucleotides read TGTGCCAGCAGCCCCACAGGGTTCTACAATGAGCAGTTCTTC.